The T cell receptor (beta chain) under discussion was sequenced for a study of blood T cell repertoires in COVID-19 (dated by TCRdb to the early 2020s). About the full investigation: Samples covering the acute and convalescent phases of COVID-19 were provided by collaborators in the United States, Italy and Spain. A freely available public database, intended as a resource for researchers studying the immune response to SARS-CoV-2, is where the repertoires were released. HLA class I and class II types, where available, came from metadata supplied by the sample provider rather than from assay-based typing. The prospective study material was composed of cDNA or gDNA derived from T cells, B-cell-depleted T cells, or PBMCs. The dataset comprised deeply sampled blood TCRbeta repertoires from subjects exposed to, actively infected with, or recovered from COVID-19. Nearly every sample came with metadata listing a de-identified subject ID, COVID-19 status, age in years and sex. The samples were drawn from the first 160 participants of the ongoing ImmuneRACE study and from 1,200 or so subjects provided by 6 global collaborators. Results the study describes overall, beyond this receptor: How much clinical and demographic metadata was included differed by source and by participant, and the metadata was provided uncurated.

In the prospective study, participants were roughly 18 to 90 years old, resided in fewer than 25 geographic areas of the United States, and were enrolled through a virtual design. In the prospective study, participants were assigned to cohorts based on the clinical history participants reported in a screening survey and a study questionnaire. ImmuneRACE Cohort 3 recovered participants were defined by two consecutive negative NP/OP PCR tests, healthcare professional clearance, or symptom resolution. Mobile phlebotomists in the prospective study collected whole blood, serum and a nasopharyngeal or oropharyngeal swab from every participant. Additional blood draws and questionnaires over an approximately two-month period could optionally be provided by prospective study participants. Before DNA extraction, blood samples from the prospective study were shipped at room temperature or frozen. CDR1 and CDR2, looked up from the germline V gene, are MNHEY and SVGAGI. Trimming removed 8 bases from V and 1 base from J, leaving 17 bases between the germline ends. The CDR3 contains 15 residues, cysteine and phenylalanine counted. Solely the CDR3 DNA is kept, with 45 bases framed from the first base.

Turning to this clone: Its antigen specificity is not known. No clone much larger than this one lies a single base away; base qualities are absent.

TCRbeta CDR3 regions were amplified from genomic DNA by means of the immunoSEQ Assay, a bias-controlled multiplex PCR. Processing in the source paper ran as follows. The number of nucleated cells in each sample was estimated by amplification of reference gene primers within the assay. To quantify the absolute abundance of each unique TCRbeta CDR3 rearrangement, sequence reads were collapsed and filtered. For each sample, productive Simpson clonality was calculated as the square root of Simpson's diversity index over productive rearrangements. This immuneACCESS table, as held by TCRdb, lists in-frame sequences with V and J called but not all clones. Of the missing ones, under half trace to an unresolved V gene in checked studies; the others have no known cause. From that table come the V and J calls and clone size; the DNA was used to work out D and trimming. This sample holds a few hundred thousand clones; about 90% were observed only once. Approximately 0.99% of the sample goes to the ten largest clones.

This clonotype originated in a woman in her 30s who had recovered from COVID-19. Sequencing input: PBMCs or T cells enriched from blood (not recorded which). Here the chain combines TRBV6-5 and TRBJ1-2; no D gene is confidently identified. CDR3 region: CASGPAGGLNYGYTF. The nucleotide sequence reads as follows: TGTGCCAGCGGTCCCGCGGGAGGGCTTAACTATGGCTACACCTTC.